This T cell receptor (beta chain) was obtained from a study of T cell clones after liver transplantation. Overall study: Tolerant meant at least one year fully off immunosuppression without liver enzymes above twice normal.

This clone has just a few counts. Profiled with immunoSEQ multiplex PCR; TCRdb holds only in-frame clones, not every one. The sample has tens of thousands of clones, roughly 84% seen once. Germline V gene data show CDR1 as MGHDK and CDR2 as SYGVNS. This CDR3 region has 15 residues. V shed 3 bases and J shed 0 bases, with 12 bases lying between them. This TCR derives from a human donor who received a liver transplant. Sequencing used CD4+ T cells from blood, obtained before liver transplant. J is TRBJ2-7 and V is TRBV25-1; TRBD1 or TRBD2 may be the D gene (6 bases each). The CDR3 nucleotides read TGTGCCAGCAGTGAGGGGGGCCTCTCCTCCTACGAGCAGTACTTC. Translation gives CASSEGGLSSYEQYF.